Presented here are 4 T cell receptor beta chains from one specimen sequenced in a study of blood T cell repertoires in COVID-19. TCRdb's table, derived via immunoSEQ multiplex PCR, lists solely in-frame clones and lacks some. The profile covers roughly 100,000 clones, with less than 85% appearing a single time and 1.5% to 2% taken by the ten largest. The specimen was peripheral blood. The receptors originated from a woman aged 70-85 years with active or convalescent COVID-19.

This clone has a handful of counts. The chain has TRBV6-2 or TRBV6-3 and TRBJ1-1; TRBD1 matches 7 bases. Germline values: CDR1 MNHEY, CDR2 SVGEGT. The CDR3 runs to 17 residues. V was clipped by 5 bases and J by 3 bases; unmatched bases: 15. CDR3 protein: CASSQPPPRGSHTEAFF. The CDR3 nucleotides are TGTGCCAGCAGTCAGCCTCCGCCCAGGGGGTCCCACACTGAAGCTTTCTTT.

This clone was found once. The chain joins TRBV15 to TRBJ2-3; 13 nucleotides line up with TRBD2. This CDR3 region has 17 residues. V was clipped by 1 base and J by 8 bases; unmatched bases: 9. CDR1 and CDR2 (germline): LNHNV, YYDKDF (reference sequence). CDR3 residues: CATSRGLAGGLVGTQYF. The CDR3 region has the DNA TGTGCCACCAGCAGAGGACTAGCGGGGGGCTTGGTGGGTACGCAGTATTTT.

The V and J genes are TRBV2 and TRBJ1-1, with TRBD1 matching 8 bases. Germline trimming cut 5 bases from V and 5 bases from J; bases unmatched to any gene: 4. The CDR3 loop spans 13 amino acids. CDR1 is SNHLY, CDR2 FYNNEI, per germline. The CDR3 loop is CASSWTGTTEAFF. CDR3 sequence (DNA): TGTGCCAGCAGTTGGACAGGGACGACTGAAGCTTTCTTT.

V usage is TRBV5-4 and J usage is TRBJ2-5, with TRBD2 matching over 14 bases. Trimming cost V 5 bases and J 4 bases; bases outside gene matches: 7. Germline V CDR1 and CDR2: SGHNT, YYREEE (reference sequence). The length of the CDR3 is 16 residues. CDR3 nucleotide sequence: TGTGCCAGCAGGCAGACTAGCGGGAGGGCAATAGAGACCCAGTACTTC. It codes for CASRQTSGRAIETQYF.